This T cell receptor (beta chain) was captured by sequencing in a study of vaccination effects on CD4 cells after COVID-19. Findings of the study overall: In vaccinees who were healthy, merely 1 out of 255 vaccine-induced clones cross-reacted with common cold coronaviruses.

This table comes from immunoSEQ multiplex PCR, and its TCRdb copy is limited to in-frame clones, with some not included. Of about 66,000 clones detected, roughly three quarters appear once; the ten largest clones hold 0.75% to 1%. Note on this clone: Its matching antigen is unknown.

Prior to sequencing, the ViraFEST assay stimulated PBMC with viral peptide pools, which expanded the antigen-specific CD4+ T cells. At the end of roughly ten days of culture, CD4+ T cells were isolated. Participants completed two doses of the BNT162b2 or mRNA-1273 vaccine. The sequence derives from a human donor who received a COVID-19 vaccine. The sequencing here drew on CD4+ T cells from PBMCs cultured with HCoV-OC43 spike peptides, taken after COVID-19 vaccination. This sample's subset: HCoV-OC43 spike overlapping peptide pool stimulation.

The CDR3 DNA is TGTGCCATCAGTGAGCAAGGGGATAGCTCTGGGGCCAACGTCCTGACTTTC. This codes for CAISEQGDSSGANVLTF. This chain links TRBV10-3 with TRBJ2-6, with D maybe TRBD1 (5 bases). V was cut by 2 bases and J by 0 bases, with 11 bases left in between. The germline V gene has CDR1 ENHRY and CDR2 SYGVKD. This CDR3 has 17 residues.